The clone carrying this T cell receptor (beta chain) was observed many times. This specimen belongs to a study of human T cells and chemical hapten exposure. Study overall: Per-sample TCR yield variability stemmed mainly from small pooled library volume differences.

TCRdb re-called the RACE reads with MiXCR, one entry per CDR3 protein. Here the sample spans about 89,000 distinct CDR3 sequences, 8% to 13% being singletons. V gave up 2 bases and J gave up 4 bases, with 12 bases separating them. Germline lookup yields CDR1 SGHAT and CDR2 FQNNGV. This CDR3 comprises 15 residues. The time point here: patch test 2, 6 weeks after DPC sensitization. Treatment here: therapeutic diphenylcyclopropenone sensitization with weekly scalp DPC. Whole blood, unfractionated, served as the material for total RNA extraction. The sequence was collected from a middle-aged man with alopecia areata. Some clones in this sample may be carry-over from other donors' samples. This sample comprised whole blood, obtained in connection with sensitization to the hapten diphenylcyclopropenone (DPC). The J gene is TRBJ1-3, the V gene TRBV11-2; D is perhaps TRBD1 (5 bases). The CDR3 loop is CASSLFQGSGNTIYF. For the CDR3, the DNA is TGTGCCAGCAGCTTATTCCAGGGTTCCGGAAACACCATATATTTT.